These T cell receptor beta chains were read from a single sample in a study of graft-versus-host responses after intestinal transplantation. Antigen specificity for these receptors is unknown. TCRdb's table, derived via immunoSEQ multiplex PCR, lists solely in-frame clones and lacks some. The sample has around 110,000 clones; 90% to 95% are singletons. The sample consisted of unstimulated CD8+ T cells sorted from spleen or lymph node cells, taken before transplant. These receptors were taken from a human donor who was the organ donor for an intestinal transplant. CDR3s leave out the opening cysteine and the closing phenylalanine or tryptophan.

v_gene	CDR3aa
TRBV9	ASSFGQGVGSGANVLT
TRBV28	ASSPGDISGNTIY
TRBV27	ASSRGWRNGAYEQY
TRBV11-2	ASTLDSSGANVLT
TRBV25-1	ASSVPGVGNEQF
TRBV19	ASSITGKSGYT
TRBV10-3	AISESGAAYNSPLH
TRBV5-1	ASSFGEGDEKLF
TRBV4-3	ASSQDPVPGQPWETQY
TRBV28	ASSLSINYGYT
TRBV9	ASSPPSGSNTDTQY